The source of this TCR beta chain is a study of vaccination and CD4 T cells after COVID-19. The CDR3 totals 15 residues. Trimming took 3 bases from V and 5 from J; bases not matched to a gene: 7. The V gene's germline CDR1 is SGDLS and CDR2 YYNGEE. As for treatment: roughly ten-day PBMC culture with coronavirus spike peptide pools or control peptides (ViraFEST assay). This clonotype has more than one count but fewer than ten. Its cognate antigen is unknown. With the Oncomine TCR Beta short-read assay, DNA from cultured CD4+ T cells was sequenced. TCRdb called the PCR reads again in MiXCR, with one record for every CDR3 protein. The sample gives about 13,000 distinct CDR3 sequences, about 56% of which show up once; 10% to 12% is in the top ten.

This TCR was recovered from a human donor who had recovered from COVID-19. The source material was CD4+ T cells from blood, cultured in vitro. The chain links TRBV9 to TRBJ2-1; the match to TRBD2 covers 8 bases. The CDR3 region has the DNA TGTGCCAGCAGCGCCGGGGGGGACAACAACAATGAGCAGTTCTTC. Translating gives CASSAGGDNNNEQFF. Variable domain in full (rest from reference TRBV9 and TRBJ2-1): DSGVTQTPKHLITATGQRVTLRCSPRSGDLSVYWYQQSLDQGLQFLIQYYNGEERAKGNILERFSAQQFPDLHSELNLSSLELGDSALYFCASSAGGDNNNEQFFGPGTRLTVL.